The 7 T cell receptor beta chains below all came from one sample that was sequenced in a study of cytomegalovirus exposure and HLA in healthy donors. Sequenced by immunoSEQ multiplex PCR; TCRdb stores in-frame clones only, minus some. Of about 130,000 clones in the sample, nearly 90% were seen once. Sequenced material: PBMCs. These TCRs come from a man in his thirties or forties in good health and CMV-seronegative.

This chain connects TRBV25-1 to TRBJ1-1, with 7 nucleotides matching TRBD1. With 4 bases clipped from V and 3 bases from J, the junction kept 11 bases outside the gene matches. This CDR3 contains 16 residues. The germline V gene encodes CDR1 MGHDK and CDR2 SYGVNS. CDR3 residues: CASSAPQGSMDTEAFF. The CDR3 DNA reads TGTGCCAGCAGTGCGCCACAGGGGTCGATGGACACTGAAGCTTTCTTT.

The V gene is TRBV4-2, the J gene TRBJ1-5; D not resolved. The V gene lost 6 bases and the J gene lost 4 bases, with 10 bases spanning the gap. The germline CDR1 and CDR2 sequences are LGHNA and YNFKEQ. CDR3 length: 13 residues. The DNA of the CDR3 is TGTGCCAGCAGAAAAGCACCGAATCAGCCCCAGCATTTT. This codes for CASRKAPNQPQHF.

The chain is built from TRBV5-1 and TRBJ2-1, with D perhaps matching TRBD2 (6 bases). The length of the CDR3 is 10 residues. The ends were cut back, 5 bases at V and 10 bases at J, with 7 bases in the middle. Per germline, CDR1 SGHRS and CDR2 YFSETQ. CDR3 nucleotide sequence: TGCGCCAGCAGAGGGAGGGAGCAGTTCTTC. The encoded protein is CASRGREQFF.

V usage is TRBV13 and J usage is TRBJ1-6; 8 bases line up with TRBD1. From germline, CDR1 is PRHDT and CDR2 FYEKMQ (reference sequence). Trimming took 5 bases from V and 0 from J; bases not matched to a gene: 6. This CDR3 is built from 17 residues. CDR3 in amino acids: CASSARDRSSYNSPLHF. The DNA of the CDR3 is TGTGCCAGCAGCGCCCGGGACAGGAGCTCCTATAATTCACCCCTCCACTTT. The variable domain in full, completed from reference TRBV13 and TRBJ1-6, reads AAGVIQSPRHLIKEKRETATLKCYPIPRHDTVYWYQQGPGQDPQFLISFYEKMQSDKGSIPDRFSAQQFSDYHSELNMSSLELGDSALYFCASSARDRSSYNSPLHFGNGTRLTVT.

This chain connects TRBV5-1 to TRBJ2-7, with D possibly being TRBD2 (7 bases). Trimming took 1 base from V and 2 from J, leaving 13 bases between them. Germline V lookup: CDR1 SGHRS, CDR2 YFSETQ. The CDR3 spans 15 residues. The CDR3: CASSLLAGATYEQYF. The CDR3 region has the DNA TGCGCCAGCAGCTTGTTGGCGGGGGCCACCTACGAGCAGTACTTC.

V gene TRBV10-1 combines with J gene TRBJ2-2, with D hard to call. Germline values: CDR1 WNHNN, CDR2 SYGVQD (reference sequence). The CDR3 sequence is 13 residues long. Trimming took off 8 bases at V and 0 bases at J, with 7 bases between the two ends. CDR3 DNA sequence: TGCGCCAGCTACAGTACGAACACCGGGGAGCTGTTTTTT. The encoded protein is CASYSTNTGELFF.

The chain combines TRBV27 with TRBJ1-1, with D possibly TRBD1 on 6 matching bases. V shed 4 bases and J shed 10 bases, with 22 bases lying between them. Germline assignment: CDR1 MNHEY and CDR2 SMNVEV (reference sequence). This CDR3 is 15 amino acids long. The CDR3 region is CASSSYRTDYRAAFF. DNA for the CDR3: TGTGCCAGCAGTTCCTACAGGACAGACTATAGGGCAGCTTTCTTT.